This TCR beta chain was found in a study of human T cells and chemical hapten exposure. Whole-study results and caveats: In comparison with controls, expanded TCRs gave rise to a significantly larger number of large CDR3 similarity clusters.

Regarding time point: patch test 2, 6 weeks after DPC sensitization. Treatment of the sample: therapeutic diphenylcyclopropenone sensitization with weekly scalp DPC. Each donor was an alopecia patient between 18 and 70 years of age who qualified for DPC. In this sample, this clonotype turned up many times. Its antigen is unidentified. TCRdb analysed the RACE reads with MiXCR anew, one entry per CDR3 protein. The sample lists a few hundred thousand distinct CDR3 sequences, around 6% seen once, with less than 6.5% in the top ten. With V trimmed by 3 bases and J by 4 bases, 3 bases remained unmatched. This CDR3 region has 14 residues.

Source: whole blood, taken in connection with sensitization to the hapten diphenylcyclopropenone (DPC). The chain links TRBV12-3 or TRBV12-4 to TRBJ2-7; 10 bases map to TRBD2. The source of this sequence is a woman between 18 and 29 years old with alopecia areata. Some clones in this sample may be carry-over from other donors' samples. The DNA for the CDR3 is TGTGCCAGCAGTTTGCTAGCGGGGGAGTACGAGCAGTACTTC. Its translation is CASSLLAGEYEQYF.